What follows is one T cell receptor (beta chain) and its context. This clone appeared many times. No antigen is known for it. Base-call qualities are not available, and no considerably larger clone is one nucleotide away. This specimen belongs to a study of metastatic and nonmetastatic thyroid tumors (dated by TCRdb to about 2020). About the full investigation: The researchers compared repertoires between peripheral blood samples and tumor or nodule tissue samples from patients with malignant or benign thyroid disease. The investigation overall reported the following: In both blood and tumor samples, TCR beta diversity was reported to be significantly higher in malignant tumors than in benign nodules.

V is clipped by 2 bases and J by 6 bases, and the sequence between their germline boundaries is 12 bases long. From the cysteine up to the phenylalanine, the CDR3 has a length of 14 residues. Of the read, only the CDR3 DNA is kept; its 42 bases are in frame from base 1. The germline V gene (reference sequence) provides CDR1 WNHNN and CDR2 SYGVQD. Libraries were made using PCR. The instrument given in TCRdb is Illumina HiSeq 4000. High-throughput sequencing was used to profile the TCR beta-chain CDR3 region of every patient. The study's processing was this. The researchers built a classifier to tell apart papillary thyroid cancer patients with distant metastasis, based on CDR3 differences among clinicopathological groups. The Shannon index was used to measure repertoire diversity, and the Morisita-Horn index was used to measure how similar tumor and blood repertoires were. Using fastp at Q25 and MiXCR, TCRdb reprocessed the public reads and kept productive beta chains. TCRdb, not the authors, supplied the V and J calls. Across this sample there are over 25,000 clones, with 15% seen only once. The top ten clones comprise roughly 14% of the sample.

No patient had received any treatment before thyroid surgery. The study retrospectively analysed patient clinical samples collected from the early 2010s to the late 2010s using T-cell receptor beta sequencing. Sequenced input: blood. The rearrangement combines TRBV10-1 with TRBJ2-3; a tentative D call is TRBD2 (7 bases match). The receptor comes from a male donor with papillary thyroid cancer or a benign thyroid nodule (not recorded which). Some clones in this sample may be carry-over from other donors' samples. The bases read TGCGCCAGCAGTGAGAGGGGGGGGTCGGATACGCAGTATTTT. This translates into CASSERGGSDTQYF.